This is a list of T cell receptor beta chains from one sample in a study of T cells in Graves' hyperthyroidism and ophthalmopathy. In TCRdb, the multiplex PCR reads were re-called with MiXCR into one record per CDR3 protein. This table has about 350,000 distinct CDR3 sequences, approximately 19% appearing once. The sample consisted of blood. These receptors came from a woman aged 18-29 years with Graves' hyperthyroidism. CDR3s include the opening cysteine and the closing phenylalanine or tryptophan. A D gene is named only where the DNA matches it firmly. Size is stated for part of the rows, as once, few or many counts, or as a class when the clone is expanded.

V: TRBV2; J: TRBJ1-2; size: many; D: TRBD1; CDR3: CASSRDRGRGYGYTF; DNA: TGTGCCAGCAGTCGGGACAGGGGAAGAGGCTATGGCTACACCTTC
V: TRBV6-1; J: TRBJ2-3; size: many; D: TRBD1; CDR3: CASSPGQRTDTQYF; DNA: TGTGCCAGCAGTCCGGGACAGCGCACAGATACGCAGTATTTT
V: TRBV6-5; J: TRBJ2-5; size: many; D: -; CDR3: CASSYSQAAETQYF; DNA: TGTGCCAGCAGTTACTCTCAGGCAGCCGAGACCCAGTACTTC
V: TRBV12-3/TRBV12-4; J: TRBJ1-5; size: many; D: -; CDR3: CASSWDSNQPQHF; DNA: TGTGCCAGCAGTTGGGACAGCAATCAGCCCCAGCATTTT
V: TRBV2; J: TRBJ2-2; size: many; D: -; CDR3: CASRDWQAGELFF; DNA: TGTGCCAGCAGAGACTGGCAGGCCGGGGAGCTGTTTTTT
V: TRBV13; J: TRBJ2-5; size: once; D: -; CDR3: CASSLRGNQEAQYF; DNA: TGTGCCAGCAGCTTACGCGGGAACCAAGAGGCCCAGTACTTC
V: TRBV5-1; J: TRBJ2-7; size: many; D: -; CDR3: CASSLTKTGFLAYEQYF; DNA: TGCGCCAGCAGCTTGACTAAGACAGGCTTCCTGGCCTACGAGCAGTACTTC
V: TRBV27; J: TRBJ1-1; size: many; D: TRBD1; CDR3: CASSPRTGQAMWGTEAFF; DNA: TGTGCCAGCAGTCCACGGACAGGCCAGGCTATGTGGGGCACTGAAGCTTTCTTT
V: TRBV27; J: TRBJ1-1; size: -; D: -; CDR3: CASSLSAGREGNTEAFF; DNA: TGTGCCAGCAGTTTATCGGCAGGCAGGGAGGGGAACACTGAAGCTTTCTTT
V: TRBV12-3/TRBV12-4; J: TRBJ1-1; size: many; D: -; CDR3: CASRSRGAKNTEAFF; DNA: TGTGCCAGCAGGTCGAGGGGTGCTAAGAACACTGAAGCTTTCTTT
V: TRBV20-1; J: TRBJ1-6; size: -; D: -; CDR3: CSASPGLGGRINSPLHF; DNA: TGCAGTGCTAGCCCTGGTCTTGGAGGCAGGATTAATTCACCCCTCCACTTT
V: TRBV24-1; J: TRBJ2-5; size: many; D: TRBD2; CDR3: CATSDRGGRAGERETQYF; DNA: TGTGCCACCAGTGATCGGGGGGGTAGGGCCGGGGAGCGGGAGACCCAGTACTTC
V: TRBV4-1; J: TRBJ1-2; size: many; D: -; CDR3: CASSQDGQSPWGYTF; DNA: TGCGCCAGCAGCCAAGATGGACAATCCCCATGGGGCTACACCTTC
V: TRBV6-2/TRBV6-3; J: TRBJ1-2; size: -; D: -; CDR3: CASSQGIGYTF; DNA: TGTGCCAGCAGCCAGGGTATTGGCTACACCTTC
V: TRBV13; J: TRBJ1-1; size: many; D: TRBD1; CDR3: CASSSNWGQGKSAFF; DNA: TGTGCCAGCAGCTCAAACTGGGGACAGGGAAAATCGGCTTTCTTT
V: TRBV6-5; J: TRBJ1-1; size: many; D: -; CDR3: CASSYDRGTEAFF; DNA: TGTGCCAGCAGTTACGACCGGGGCACTGAAGCTTTCTTT
V: TRBV4-2; J: TRBJ2-7; size: few; D: -; CDR3: CASSQDGTYEQYF; DNA: TGTGCCAGCAGCCAAGACGGAACCTACGAGCAGTACTTC
V: TRBV11-2; J: TRBJ1-2; size: many; D: -; CDR3: CASSLFKTAGFYGYTF; DNA: TGTGCCAGCAGCTTATTTAAGACGGCGGGCTTCTATGGCTACACCTTC
V: TRBV9; J: TRBJ1-2; size: -; D: TRBD1; CDR3: CASSSKSRDRGPYGYTF; DNA: TGTGCCAGCAGTTCAAAGTCACGGGACAGGGGACCCTATGGCTACACCTTC